Given below is one T cell receptor (beta chain) in context. What it recognizes is unknown. The record originates from a study of T cells in localized non-small cell lung cancer. Clones were sequenced by immunoSEQ multiplex PCR, and TCRdb holds only the in-frame ones, with some missing. The sample gives approximately 45,000 clones, 81% of which show up once; over 15% is in the top ten. The CDR3 is made up of 17 amino acids. Unmatched junction bases numbered 9, after V lost 1 base and J lost 3 bases. Germline CDR1 is MNHNS and CDR2 is SASEGT. Study-wide findings and caveats: Researchers found a median around 57 of the top 100 tumor clones in adjacent lung. Blood T cell density predicted longer survival; adjacent-lung clonality, shorter. Peak T cell clonality was found in uninvolved adjacent lung, exceeding tumor.

The chain recombines TRBV6-1 with TRBJ2-5, with 9 positions matching TRBD1. The TCR was taken from a man aged 35 to 69 with stage III lung adenocarcinoma. The sample in question was peripheral blood mononuclear cells, obtained before any cancer treatment. The CDR3 DNA is TGTGCCAGCAGTGAAGGGGACAGGGTGATAGGTGAAGAGACCCAGTACTTC. This translates into CASSEGDRVIGEETQYF.